This entry concerns a single T cell receptor (beta chain). This clone showed up just once. Its cognate antigen has yet to be identified. Per-base qualities were not stored, and no clone one base away is much larger. Libraries were built with the immunoSEQ multiplex PCR assay. Rearranged TCR beta chain sequences were amplified using the hsTCRB Kit according to the manufacturer's protocol. Sequencing of TCRB libraries was carried out on an Illumina MiSeq. The original pipeline was this. The kit vendor's proprietary platform handled demultiplexing, trimming and gene mapping. This immuneACCESS table, as held by TCRdb, lists in-frame sequences with V and J called but not all clones. Of the missing ones, under half trace to an unresolved V gene in checked studies; the others have no known cause. Clone size and V and J calls were adopted from that table, with D and trimming inferred from the DNA. For this sample the table gives about 40,000 clones, of which 91% were detected only once. The ten largest clonotypes hold roughly 2.8% of the sample.

Germline trimming: 1 base from V, 6 bases from J; junction bases outside gene matches: 13. The CDR3 spans 17 residues, from the cysteine through the phenylalanine. Only CDR3 DNA remains: 51 bases, in frame from the first base. CDR1 and CDR2 (SGHRS, YFSETQ) derive from the germline V gene. This entry belongs to a study of a mutant IDH1 vaccine in newly diagnosed glioma listed by TCRdb under 2021. For the wider study: Patients received eight vaccinations in weeks 1, 3, 5, 7, 11, 15, 19 and 23, corresponding to visits V03 through V10. Vaccination was initiated 4-6 weeks after radiotherapy alone, or concurrently with temozolomide cycles in the chemotherapy-containing groups. Of the roughly 34 treated patients, approximately 62% were male and about 40% were female, and the mean age was approximately 40 years. Before enrollment, patients had received standard therapy of radiotherapy alone, temozolomide alone, or radiochemotherapy with temozolomide; most received the combination. Peripheral blood was drawn at six visits: V03 (baseline), V05, V07, V10, V12 and V13. Longitudinal TCRB deep sequencing was performed for about two dozen treated patients wherever samples were available for exploratory analyses.

Sample time point, as interpreted from the label and publication: week 5, during vaccination. Each vaccine dose was 300 ug of a 20-mer mutant IDH1 peptide in Montanide, given subcutaneously with topical imiquimod. Newly diagnosed WHO grade 3 or 4 IDH1-mutant astrocytomas showing loss of nuclear ATRX were present in the donors. The samples were drawn from NOA16, a multicentre, single-arm, open-label phase I trial in Germany that tested a mutant IDH1 peptide vaccine in humans for the first time. Genomic DNA for TCRB sequencing was extracted from EDTA blood using the DNeasy Blood and Tissue Kit. On the study overall, not on this receptor specifically: Across multiple MHC alleles, vaccine-induced immune responses were seen in approximately 93% of patients. Availability determined which PBMC samples were chosen for TCRB deep sequencing. It was noted by the authors that analyses of patient blood samples could not be reproduced owing to sample limitations. Pseudoprogression appeared unrelated to alterations in the top peripheral T cell clonotypes detected by TCRB sequencing.

The source was PBMCs, collected from a glioma patient whose treatment included an IDH1 peptide vaccine. In this chain, TRBV5-1 is recombined with TRBJ2-1; TRBD2 lines up with 7 middle nucleotides. The clonotype originates from a man aged 50 or older with glioma. The CDR3 sequence is CASSLLSSSAGVNEQFF. In nucleotides, the sequence is TGCGCCAGCAGCTTGTTGAGCTCCTCGGCGGGGGTCAATGAGCAGTTCTTC.